The 32 T cell receptor beta chains in this list originate from one sample, sequenced in a study of T cell responses to AZD1222 COVID-19 vaccine. Assay used: immunoSEQ multiplex PCR; TCRdb lists only in-frame clones, some missing. The sample contains 90,000 to 120,000 clones, around 90% of which appear only once. The source was peripheral blood, collected 28 days after the second AZD1222 dose. These receptors were obtained from an adult who received the AZD1222 COVID-19 vaccine.

The gene calls are TRBV23-1 and TRBJ1-6; no definite D call. TRBV23-1 is labeled an ORF, and its function is uncertain. V shed 7 bases and J shed 5 bases, with 21 bases lying between them. This CDR3 region has 17 residues. This CDR3 reads CASTWAGTRLDNSPLHF. Here the CDR3 DNA reads TGCGCCAGCACCTGGGCAGGCACACGACTGGATAATTCACCCCTCCACTTT.

The chain uses TRBV7-9 and TRBJ1-2, with D hard to call. Deletions cut 1 base from V and 3 bases from J, with 12 bases between. CDR3 length equals 15 residues. Germline CDR1 is SEHNR and CDR2 is FQNEAQ (reference sequence). CDR3 in DNA: TGTGCCAGCAGCTTAGGTGTTAGCGGCCACTATGGCTACACCTTC. Translation gives CASSLGVSGHYGYTF. Complete variable domain (other parts from reference TRBV7-9 and TRBJ1-2): DTGVSQNPRHKITKRGQNVTFRCDPISEHNRLYWYRQTLGQGPEFLTYFQNEAQLEKSRLLSDRFSAERPKGSFSTLEIQRTEQGDSAMYLCASSLGVSGHYGYTFGSGTRLTVV.

The chain combines TRBV6-2 or TRBV6-3 with TRBJ1-2, with unresolved D. The CDR3 sequence is 12 residues long. V was cut by 6 bases and J by 8 bases, with 13 bases left in between. Germline lookup yields CDR1 MNHEY and CDR2 SVGEGT. The CDR3 is CASSHKGRGYTF. DNA for the CDR3: TGTGCCAGCAGCCACAAGGGTCGGGGCTACACCTTC.

This clone was counted between two and nine times. The J gene is TRBJ1-3, the V gene TRBV5-1, with D unclear. V gave up 4 bases and J gave up 4 bases, with 15 bases separating them. This CDR3 region has 15 residues. Germline CDR1 is SGHRS and CDR2 is YFSETQ. This chain's CDR3 is CASSVYSNPGNTIYF. The CDR3 coding sequence is TGCGCCAGCAGCGTGTACAGCAATCCAGGAAACACCATATATTTT.

V gene TRBV10-3 combines with J gene TRBJ2-2; no reliable D call. The CDR3 contains 12 residues. Germline V gene sequence: CDR1 ENHRY, CDR2 SYGVKD. Deletions cut 6 bases from V and 0 bases from J, with 2 bases between. As DNA, the CDR3 is TGTGCCATCAGGTCGAACACCGGGGAGCTGTTTTTT. It is translated as CAIRSNTGELFF.

The chain uses TRBV2 and TRBJ1-3, with D hard to call. CDR1 and CDR2 (germline): SNHLY, FYNNEI. The CDR3 is 11 residues long. V shed 6 bases and J shed 4 bases, with 4 bases lying between them. The CDR3 bases are TGTGCCAGCAGCCTGGGAAACACCATATATTTT. Protein: CASSLGNTIYF.

The chain links TRBV6-1 to TRBJ2-7; 7 bases map to TRBD1. J was trimmed by 4 bases and V by 3 bases; bases with no gene match: 6. Germline CDR1 and CDR2: MNHNS and SASEGT. The CDR3 loop spans 14 amino acids. The CDR3: CASSDSRGLYEQYF. The CDR3 nucleotides read TGTGCCAGCAGTGATTCCAGGGGGTTATACGAGCAGTACTTC.

The chain links TRBV24-1 to TRBJ2-1; tentatively, D is TRBD2 (7 bases). The CDR3 has 20 residues. Germline assignment: CDR1 KGHDR and CDR2 SFDVKD. The V end was cut by 3 bases, the J end by 1 base, with 24 bases between. CDR3 nucleotides: TGTGCCACCAGTGATATATTCCCGGCATGCGGGGGCTTATCCTACAATGAGCAGTTCTTC. Encoded protein: CATSDIFPACGGLSYNEQFF.

With regard to this clone: One end of the junction is discordant with germline, which a read error may explain. The rearrangement links TRBV2 to TRBJ1-1, with TRBD1 matching 8 bases. This CDR3 comprises 15 residues. The germline gives CDR1 SNHLY, CDR2 FYNNEI. CDR3 in amino acids: CASSEFEGTGLLVLF. As DNA, the CDR3 is TGTGCCAGCAGTGAATTTGAGGGGACAGGCCTCCTCGTTCTCTTT. Combining the CDR3 with reference TRBV2 and TRBJ1-1 gives the whole variable domain EPEVTQTPSHQVTQMGQEVILRCVPISNHLYFYWYRQILGQKVEFLVSFYNNEISEKSEIFDDQFSVERPDGSNFTLKIRSTKLEDSAMYFCASSEFEGTGLLVLFGQGTRLTVV.

This rearrangement joins TRBV5-1 to TRBJ2-1; D remains ambiguous. V was clipped by 0 bases and J by 0 bases, with 4 bases between them. Germline V gene sequence: CDR1 SGHRS, CDR2 YFSETQ. The CDR3 consists of 14 residues. CDR3 bases: TGCGCCAGCAGCTTGGTCAGCTCCTACAATGAGCAGTTCTTC. Protein sequence: CASSLVSSYNEQFF.

This clone was seen only once. The V call is TRBV19, the J call TRBJ1-5; no reliable D call. The CDR3 is 12 amino acids. V lost 1 base and J 9 bases, leaving 7 bases between the germline ends. The V gene's germline CDR1 is LNHDA and CDR2 SQIVND (reference sequence). The CDR3 protein is CASSIGRRPQHF. The CDR3 DNA reads TGTGCCAGTAGTATAGGGAGGCGGCCCCAGCATTTT.

This sequence joins TRBV5-4 and TRBJ1-2; D ambiguous. From germline, CDR1 is SGHNT and CDR2 YYREEE (reference sequence). The CDR3 contains 12 residues. V shed 4 bases and J shed 4 bases, with 8 bases lying between them. CDR3: CASSRGIYGYTF. The CDR3 nucleotides are TGTGCCAGCAGCCGCGGGATCTATGGCTACACCTTC.

Only one count was recorded for this clone. V gene TRBV5-1 combines with J gene TRBJ2-1; TRBD1 agrees at 10 bases. CDR1 SGHRS and CDR2 YFSETQ come from the germline V gene. The CDR3 has 16 amino acids. V shed 1 base, J shed 8 bases, and the junction held 9 bases outside the gene matches. This CDR3 reads CASSLSGQGFVDEQFF. The CDR3 region has the DNA TGCGCCAGCAGCTTGTCGGGACAGGGGTTTGTCGATGAGCAGTTCTTC. The variable domain in full, completed from reference TRBV5-1 and TRBJ2-1, reads KAGVTQTPRYLIKTRGQQVTLSCSPISGHRSVSWYQQTPGQGLQFLFEYFSETQRNKGNFPGRFSGRQFSNSRSEMNVSTLELGDSALYLCASSLSGQGFVDEQFFGPGTRLTVL.

The chain recombines TRBV5-1 with TRBJ1-6; no firm D call. There are 13 residues in the CDR3. The germline V gene has CDR1 SGHRS and CDR2 YFSETQ. V was trimmed by 6 bases and J by 4 bases, leaving 8 bases between them. CDR3 coding DNA: TGCGCCAGCAAAGTGGATTATAATTCACCCCTCCACTTT. This gives the protein CASKVDYNSPLHF. The whole variable domain, remainder taken from reference TRBV5-1 and TRBJ1-6, is KAGVTQTPRYLIKTRGQQVTLSCSPISGHRSVSWYQQTPGQGLQFLFEYFSETQRNKGNFPGRFSGRQFSNSRSEMNVSTLELGDSALYLCASKVDYNSPLHFGNGTRLTVT.

The chain couples TRBV11-3 to TRBJ2-7; D is unresolved. The V gene lost 2 bases and the J gene lost 2 bases, with 10 bases spanning the gap. Germline assignment: CDR1 SGHNT and CDR2 YENEEA. The CDR3 consists of 14 residues. CDR3 sequence reads: CASSLNGFAYEQYF. The CDR3 DNA reads as TGTGCCAGCAGCTTAAATGGGTTTGCCTACGAGCAGTACTTC.

Only one count was recorded for this clone. The rearrangement joins TRBV29-1 to TRBJ1-4; unclear D gene. The CDR3 is 14 residues long. CDR1 SQVTM and CDR2 ANQGSEA come from the germline V gene. The V end was cut by 7 bases, the J end by 3 bases, with 15 bases between. CDR3 in amino acids: CSGLSPGSNEKLFF. CDR3 bases: TGCAGCGGGCTGTCACCCGGGTCTAATGAAAAACTGTTTTTT.

The table lists this clone with a count of one. V gene TRBV7-2 combines with J gene TRBJ2-3, with D hard to call. CDR1 SGHTA and CDR2 FQGNSA come from the germline V gene. Trimming took 1 base from V and 4 from J, leaving 6 bases between them. This CDR3 comprises 13 residues. In nucleotides, the CDR3 is TGTGCCAGCAGCTTAGTATTTGCAGATACGCAGTATTTT. Translation gives CASSLVFADTQYF.

This clone was seen a handful of times. This rearrangement joins TRBV6-5 to TRBJ1-6, with D uncertain. Trimming stripped 7 bases from V and 4 bases from J, with 11 bases between. Germline assignment: CDR1 MNHEY and CDR2 SVGAGI. This CDR3 is 14 amino acids long. The chain's CDR3 is CASTDTGYNSPLHF. CDR3 nucleotides: TGTGCCAGCACCGACACGGGGTATAATTCACCCCTCCACTTT.

The chain combines TRBV6-5 with TRBJ1-2; D gene uncertain. Germline V gene lookup returns CDR1 MNHEY and CDR2 SVGAGI. Trimming cost V 5 bases and J 4 bases, with 17 bases left between them. The CDR3 totals 15 residues. Written as DNA, the CDR3 is TGTGCCAGCAGTACCGAAGGCAGTGGGGTCTATGGCTACACCTTC. Residues: CASSTEGSGVYGYTF.

This chain joins TRBV6-2 or TRBV6-3 and TRBJ2-6; 9 bases match TRBD1. Germline V gives CDR1 MNHEY, CDR2 SVGEGT. Unmatched junction bases numbered 3, after V lost 5 bases and J lost 4 bases. The CDR3 length is 15 residues. CDR3 coding DNA: TGTGCCAGCAGTCGACAGGGGGACGGGGCCAACGTCCTGACTTTC. This translates into CASSRQGDGANVLTF.

The CDR3 nucleotides are TGTGCCAGTACCGCCGGGACAGGGGCCTTAGGGCACTATGGCTACACCTTC. Translating it yields CASTAGTGALGHYGYTF. V and J are TRBV19 and TRBJ1-2, with TRBD1 matching 10 bases. In germline, CDR1 is LNHDA, CDR2 SQIVND (reference sequence). J was trimmed by 3 bases and V by 7 bases; bases with no gene match: 14. CDR3 length equals 17 residues.

The table lists this clone with a count of one. The rearrangement links TRBV6-5 to TRBJ1-4, with D possibly TRBD1 on 6 matching bases. Germline assignment: CDR1 MNHEY and CDR2 SVGAGI. Trimming shortened V by 5 bases and J by 4 bases, and 8 bases separated the two germline ends. The CDR3 loop spans 13 amino acids. CDR3 sequence: CASSLQGNEKLFF. In DNA, the CDR3 is TGTGCCAGCAGTCTACAGGGTAATGAAAAACTGTTTTTT.

This chain links TRBV7-9 with TRBJ2-7, with D perhaps being TRBD1 or TRBD2 (5 bases each). Germline CDR1 SEHNR, CDR2 FQNEAQ (reference sequence). The CDR3 is made up of 13 amino acids. V was pared by 3 bases and J by 3 bases, with 9 bases between. CDR3 loop: CASSLGPYYEQYF. As DNA, the CDR3 is TGTGCCAGCAGCTTGGGACCGTACTACGAGCAGTACTTC.

V gene TRBV5-1 combines with J gene TRBJ1-3, with a weak D call TRBD1 (6 bases). CDR3 length: 16 amino acids. From germline, CDR1 is SGHRS and CDR2 YFSETQ. Trimming stripped 0 bases from V and 0 bases from J, with 10 bases between. CDR3 nucleotide sequence: TGCGCCAGCAGCTTGGGTTACAGGGCCTCTGGAAACACCATATATTTT. It specifies CASSLGYRASGNTIYF.

This clone was observed a few times. The chain links TRBV6-1 to TRBJ1-5; D is undetermined. V was pared by 1 base and J by 5 bases, with 9 bases between. CDR3 length: 14 amino acids. Per the germline V gene, CDR1 is MNHNS and CDR2 is SASEGT. The CDR3 DNA reads TGTGCCAGCAGTGAAGATGGAGCAGATCAGCCCCAGCATTTT. This translates into CASSEDGADQPQHF.

This chain links TRBV12-3 or TRBV12-4 with TRBJ2-1, with D unresolved. Trimming removed 6 bases at V and 7 bases at J, with 7 bases between. The CDR3 extends over 11 amino acids. The CDR3 sequence is CASRIKNEQFF. The DNA for the CDR3 is TGTGCCAGCAGGATAAAAAATGAGCAGTTCTTC.

V gene TRBV5-1 combines with J gene TRBJ1-4, with D unclear. Germline V CDR1 and CDR2: SGHRS, YFSETQ. The germline V and J ends were trimmed by 6 bases and 0 bases, with 12 bases remaining between them. This CDR3 is 15 amino acids long. Written as DNA, the CDR3 is TGCGCCAGCACCCACAAGGACGCAACTAATGAAAAACTGTTTTTT. This codes for CASTHKDATNEKLFF.

The chain joins TRBV28 to TRBJ1-1; no clear D. CDR1 and CDR2 (germline): MDHEN, SYDVKM. Trimming pared 10 bases from V and 5 bases from J, leaving 11 bases between. This CDR3 region has 11 residues. In DNA, the CDR3 is TGTGCCACCACCTCGTTGACTGAAGCTTTCTTT. This codes for CATTSLTEAFF.

The chain employs TRBV2 and TRBJ2-3; 7 positions match TRBD1. CDR1 is SNHLY, CDR2 FYNNEI, per germline. V gave up 4 bases and J gave up 7 bases; unmatched junction bases: 8. CDR3 length equals 14 residues. CDR3 bases: TGTGCCAGCAGTGTTAACAGGGGTGGGAATACGCAGTATTTT. Translating gives CASSVNRGGNTQYF.

This rearrangement joins TRBV4-2 to TRBJ2-3; 16 positions agree with TRBD2. Germline V gene lookup returns CDR1 LGHNA and CDR2 YNFKEQ. Trimming took 7 bases from V and 8 from J; bases not matched to a gene: 9. The length of the CDR3 is 16 residues. Here the CDR3 reads CASTPGTSGGAGTQYF. Here the CDR3 DNA reads TGTGCCAGCACCCCCGGGACTAGCGGGGGGGCCGGTACGCAGTATTTT.

This sequence joins TRBV7-9 and TRBJ1-2; D ambiguous. The CDR3 covers 15 residues. Trimming shortened V by 2 bases and J by 1 base, and 11 bases separated the two germline ends. Germline-derived CDR1 and CDR2 are SEHNR and FQNEAQ (reference sequence). The CDR3 DNA sequence: TGTGCCAGCAGCTTAATCGCCGGGAATAACTATGGCTACACCTTC. Protein: CASSLIAGNNYGYTF.

J is TRBJ1-2 and V is TRBV5-1; D remains ambiguous. Germline-derived CDR1 and CDR2 are SGHRS and YFSETQ. The V gene lost 0 bases and the J gene lost 3 bases, with 6 bases spanning the gap. CDR3 length: 13 residues. CDR3 nucleotide sequence: TGCGCCAGCAGCTTGGGGGTTCACTATGGCTACACCTTC. Translation: CASSLGVHYGYTF. Full variable domain (outside the CDR3, taken from reference TRBV5-1 and TRBJ1-2): KAGVTQTPRYLIKTRGQQVTLSCSPISGHRSVSWYQQTPGQGLQFLFEYFSETQRNKGNFPGRFSGRQFSNSRSEMNVSTLELGDSALYLCASSLGVHYGYTFGSGTRLTVV.